Listed below are T cell receptor beta chains from one sample, sequenced in a study of cytomegalovirus exposure and HLA in healthy donors. The method was immunoSEQ multiplex PCR; TCRdb's version includes in-frame clones alone and lacks a portion of them. The sample includes 90,000 to 110,000 clones, 73% of them seen just once. The sample consisted of PBMCs. The receptor set was obtained from a man aged 40-55 years in good health and CMV-seronegative. CDR3s leave out the opening cysteine and the closing phenylalanine or tryptophan.

ASSLTGSGANVLT	TRBJ2-6	TRBV5-1	13
ASSYGGQGVGGYT	TRBJ1-2	TRBV6-5	13
ASSSLEAGIYEQY	TRBJ2-7	TRBV7-9	13
ASSQVTPSSGGRTDTQY	TRBJ2-3	TRBV4-3	17
ASSKTGLQY	TRBJ2-3	TRBV21-1	9
ASSSRGQNTGELF	TRBJ2-2	TRBV11-3	13
ASYPSGNSPLH	TRBJ1-6	TRBV28	11
ASNSAGGPYNEQF	TRBJ2-1	TRBV7-8	13
ASSTNGVRGEAF	TRBJ1-1	TRBV5-1	12
ASRSGLAGVETQY	TRBJ2-5	TRBV5-4	13
ASSLVFGRSYNEQF	TRBJ2-1	TRBV7-2	14
ASSYTQASYEQY	TRBJ2-7	TRBV5-6	12
ASSSLGTSGGWYEQY	.	TRBV7-2	15
ASSLWTGEDSYGYT	TRBJ1-2	TRBV7-2	14
ASSGSVGTYEQY	TRBJ2-7	TRBV2	12
ASSQEAGISYEQY	.	TRBV4-1	13
AISDLQGEKLF	TRBJ1-4	TRBV10-3	11
ASSEGQRLFPYT	TRBJ1-2	TRBV2	12
ASSSPPGIEQY	TRBJ2-7	TRBV7-3	11
ASTSLYNSPLH	TRBJ1-6	TRBV6-1	11
SVGWSNGDEQF	TRBJ2-1	TRBV29-1	11
ASSFSQTRRGGSYNEQF	TRBJ2-1	TRBV7-2	17
ASSFDGGADWNTEAF	TRBJ1-1	TRBV28	15
ASRYQGASYEKLF	TRBJ1-4	TRBV28	13
ASSSHTGSPPGELF	TRBJ2-2	TRBV9	14
ASSLQGGANYGYT	TRBJ1-2	TRBV27	13
ASSIDHLGNPNSPLH	TRBJ1-6	TRBV19	15
ASSSTPGLARGTQY	TRBJ2-5	TRBV27	14
ASSQGTALNTEAF	TRBJ1-1	TRBV4-3	13
ASGANNEQF	TRBJ2-1	TRBV5-6	9
ASSLQGNYGYT	TRBJ1-2	TRBV2	11
ASSLDASSYEQY	.	TRBV5-6	12
ASSQTGIYGYT	TRBJ1-2	TRBV4-1	11
ASGLLAYGYT	TRBJ1-2	TRBV12-5	10
ASIEVAKNIQY	TRBJ2-4	TRBV19	11
ASSLGTGGAF	TRBJ1-1	TRBV13	10
ASLIDRGLGQPQH	TRBJ1-5	TRBV5-8	13
ASSLVQGLDNYGYT	TRBJ1-2	TRBV7-2	14
ASRSGTANSPLH	TRBJ1-6	TRBV28	12
ASSLGQNTEAF	TRBJ1-1	TRBV7-8	11